The sequence of this T cell receptor beta chain was determined in a study of T cells in Graves' hyperthyroidism and ophthalmopathy. The CDR3 runs to 13 residues. The junction had 10 bases not matched to a gene; V was cut back by 8 bases and J by 7 bases. Researchers amplified the TCR beta CDR3 regions from RNA transcripts. The HTBI set primed first-round TCR CDR3 RT-PCR. TCRdb recomputed calls from the multiplex PCR reads with MiXCR, one row per CDR3 protein. The data show 750,000 to 950,000 distinct CDR3 sequences, roughly 40% seen once. The material sequenced was blood. The rearrangement links TRBV12-3 or TRBV12-4 to TRBJ2-7; TRBD1 agrees at 8 bases. The sequence was collected from a man aged 18 to 29 with Graves' hyperthyroidism. CDR3 DNA sequence: TGTGCCAGCGCCGGCCTGACAGGGGAAGAGCAGTACTTC. This gives the protein CASAGLTGEEQYF.